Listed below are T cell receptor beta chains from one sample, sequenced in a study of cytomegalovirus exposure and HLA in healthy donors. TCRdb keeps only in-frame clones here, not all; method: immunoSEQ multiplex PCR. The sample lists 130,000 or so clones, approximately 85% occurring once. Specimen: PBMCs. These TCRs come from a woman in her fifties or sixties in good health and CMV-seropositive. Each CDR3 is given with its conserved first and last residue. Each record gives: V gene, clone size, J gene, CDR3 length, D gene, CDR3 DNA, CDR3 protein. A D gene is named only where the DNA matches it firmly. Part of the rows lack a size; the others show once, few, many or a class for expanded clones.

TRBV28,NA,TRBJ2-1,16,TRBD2,TGTGCCAGCAGTTCCCATCCTAGCGGGGGGGTGGGCGAGCAGTTCTTC,CASSSHPSGGVGEQFF
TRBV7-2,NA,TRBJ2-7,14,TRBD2,TGTGCCAGCACCCTGACTAGCGGGCCGTACGAGCAGTACTTC,CASTLTSGPYEQYF
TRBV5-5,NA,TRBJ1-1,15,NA,TGTGCCAGCAGCCCGGTTCGGTTTAGGGGCACTGAAGCTTTCTTT,CASSPVRFRGTEAFF
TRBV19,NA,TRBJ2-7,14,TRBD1,TGTGCCAGTAGTTCGACGGGACAGAAATACGAGCAGTACTTC,CASSSTGQKYEQYF
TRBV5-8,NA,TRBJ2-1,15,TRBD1,TGTGCCAGCAGCCCCGGGACAGACCACTACAATGAGCAGTTCTTC,CASSPGTDHYNEQFF
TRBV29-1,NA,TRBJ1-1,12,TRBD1,TGCAGCGGGGACAGGGGGGCCACTGAAGCTTTCTTT,CSGDRGATEAFF
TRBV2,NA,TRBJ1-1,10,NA,TGTGCCAGCGGGCGTAGTGAAGCTTTCTTT,CASGRSEAFF
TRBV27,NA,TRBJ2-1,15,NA,TGTGCCAGCAGCCCCCTCGTGAGGACCTACAATGAGCAGTTCTTC,CASSPLVRTYNEQFF
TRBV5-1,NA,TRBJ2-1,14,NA,TGCGCCAGCAGGGACATGGACACCGTCAAAGAGCAGTTCTTC,CASRDMDTVKEQFF
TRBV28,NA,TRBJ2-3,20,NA,TGTGCCAGCAGTCCGGTCGGTGGGGGGACAGTGGGGGGTGACACAGATACGCAGTATTTT,CASSPVGGGTVGGDTDTQYF
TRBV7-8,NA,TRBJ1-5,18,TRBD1,TGTGCCAGCAGCTTAGTAGGATGGACAGGGAATAGCAATCAGCCCCAGCATTTT,CASSLVGWTGNSNQPQHF
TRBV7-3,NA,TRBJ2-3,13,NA,TGTGCCAGCAGCGCCGTAGGCACAGATACGCAGTATTTT,CASSAVGTDTQYF
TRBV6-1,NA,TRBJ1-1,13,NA,TGTGCCAGCAGGGTGGGAGTCATCACTGAAGCTTTCTTT,CASRVGVITEAFF
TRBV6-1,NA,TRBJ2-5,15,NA,TGTGCCAGCAGTCACGGGCAGGGGATCCAAGAGACCCAGTACTTC,CASSHGQGIQETQYF
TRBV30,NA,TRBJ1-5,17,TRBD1,TGTGCCTGGAGTATAACAGACAGGGACAGATCCCATCAGCCCCAGCATTTT,CAWSITDRDRSHQPQHF
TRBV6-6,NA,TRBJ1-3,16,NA,TGTGCCAGCAGTTACGTAGGAGTCAACTCTGGAAACACCATATATTTT,CASSYVGVNSGNTIYF
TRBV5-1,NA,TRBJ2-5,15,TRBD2,TGCGCCAGCAGCCCCGAAGCGGGGGGGCTTGTGACCCAGTACTTC,CASSPEAGGLVTQYF
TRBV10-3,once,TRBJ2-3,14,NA,TGTGCCATCAGTGCCTCGACTGTAGCGGATACGCAGTATTTT,CAISASTVADTQYF
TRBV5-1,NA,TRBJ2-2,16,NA,TGCGCCAGCGGGACACGGCAGCGGGGGAACACCGGGGAGCTGTTTTTT,CASGTRQRGNTGELFF
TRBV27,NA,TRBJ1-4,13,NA,TGTGCCAGCAGTGAGAGGGCTAATGAAAAACTGTTTTTT,CASSERANEKLFF
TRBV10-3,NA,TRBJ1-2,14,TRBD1,TGTGCCATCAGGAATCAGACAGGGGTCTATGGCTACACCTTC,CAIRNQTGVYGYTF
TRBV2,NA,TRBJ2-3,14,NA,TGTGCCAGCAGCCAACAGGTCCGCACAGATACGCAGTATTTT,CASSQQVRTDTQYF
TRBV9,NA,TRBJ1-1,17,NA,TGTGCCAGCAGCGTAGGCGGGCAGGGTATCAGGGGCACTGAAGCTTTCTTT,CASSVGGQGIRGTEAFF
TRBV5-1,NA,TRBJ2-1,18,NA,TGCGCCAGCAGCTTGGCGGAGGATGGCGGGCCCTCCTACAATGAGCAGTTCTTC,CASSLAEDGGPSYNEQFF
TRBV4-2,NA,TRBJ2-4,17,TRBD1,TGTGCCAGCAGCCAAGCGCAGGGGGCATTCACTCAAAACATTCAGTACTTC,CASSQAQGAFTQNIQYF
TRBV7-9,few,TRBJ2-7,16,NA,TGTGCCAGCAGCCTATCGGGCGGGGAAAGGCCCTACGAGCAGTACTTC,CASSLSGGERPYEQYF
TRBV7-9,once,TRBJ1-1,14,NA,TGTGCCAGCAGCTTAGAGCTGCCCGGGACTGAAGCTTTCTTT,CASSLELPGTEAFF
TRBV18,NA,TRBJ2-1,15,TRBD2,TGTGCCAGCTCACCAGGGACTAGCGGGGTCAATGAGCAGTTCTTC,CASSPGTSGVNEQFF
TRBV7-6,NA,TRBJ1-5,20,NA,TGTGCCAGCAGCTTAGTTTCCTATTGGAGACAGGTTTATAGCAATCAGCCCCAGCATTTT,CASSLVSYWRQVYSNQPQHF